This passage covers 32 T cell receptor beta chains from one sample sequenced in a study of cytomegalovirus exposure and HLA in healthy donors. PCR amplification relied on 60 Vbeta primers (plus 13 Jbeta primers). Data came from immunoSEQ multiplex PCR; TCRdb stores just in-frame clones and leaves some out. The data show approximately 110,000 clones, less than 80% seen once. The sample was PBMCs. These receptor sequences come from a man aged 30 to 39 in good health and CMV-seronegative.

This chain connects TRBV5-4 to TRBJ2-1; 9 bases agree with TRBD2. V lost 2 bases and J lost 7; bases outside the gene matches: 7. Germline CDR1 is SGHNT and CDR2 is YYREEE (reference sequence). The CDR3 runs to 15 residues. The CDR3 DNA is TGTGCCAGCAGCTTCTCGGCGGGAGGGCCGAATGAGCAGTTCTTC. Protein product: CASSFSAGGPNEQFF.

The CDR3 bases are TGCGCCAGCAGCTTGGGGCGGGAGACCCAGTACTTC. As protein: CASSLGRETQYF. V usage is TRBV5-1 and J usage is TRBJ2-5; D ambiguous. This CDR3 spans 12 amino acids. Trimming stripped 0 bases from V and 5 bases from J, with 5 bases between. Looked up from germline, CDR1 is SGHRS and CDR2 is YFSETQ. The entire variable domain, with the rest obtained from reference TRBV5-1 and TRBJ2-5, is as follows: KAGVTQTPRYLIKTRGQQVTLSCSPISGHRSVSWYQQTPGQGLQFLFEYFSETQRNKGNFPGRFSGRQFSNSRSEMNVSTLELGDSALYLCASSLGRETQYFGPGTRLLVL.

The chain joins TRBV5-1 to TRBJ2-6; the D gene is possibly TRBD1 (6 bases). The CDR3 runs 19 residues. Trimming removed 4 bases at V and 0 bases at J, with 20 bases between. Germline V gene data show CDR1 as SGHRS and CDR2 as YFSETQ. The CDR3 coding sequence is TGCGCCAGCAGCCCCCTAGGGGACACCGGGGACTCTGGGGCCAACGTCCTGACTTTC. This codes for CASSPLGDTGDSGANVLTF.

The CDR3 sequence is CASSLTTEYEQYF. The CDR3 DNA reads TGTGCCAGCAGCTTAACCACTGAATACGAGCAGTACTTC. The chain carries TRBV11-3 and TRBJ2-7; D unclear. The length of the CDR3 is 13 residues. V shed 2 bases and J shed 4 bases, with 9 bases lying between them. Germline values: CDR1 SGHNT, CDR2 YENEEA. The full variable domain, its missing parts supplied by reference TRBV11-3 and TRBJ2-7, is EAGVVQSPRYKIIEKKQPVAFWCNPISGHNTLYWYLQNLGQGPELLIRYENEEAVDDSQLPKDRFSAERLKGVDSTLKIQPAELGDSAVYLCASSLTTEYEQYFGPGTRLTVT.

This chain uses TRBV28 with TRBJ2-1; 11 bases line up with TRBD1. V gave up 6 bases and J gave up 6 bases; unmatched junction bases: 4. The CDR3 totals 14 residues. Germline CDR1 and CDR2: MDHEN and SYDVKM. CDR3 sequence reads: CASRGQGARNEQFF. CDR3 bases: TGTGCCAGCAGAGGACAGGGGGCGCGCAATGAGCAGTTCTTC.

CDR3 in DNA: TGTGCCAGCAGTTATACCGGGACAGAGAACACTGAAGCTTTCTTT. This sequence encodes CASSYTGTENTEAFF. This chain uses TRBV7-2 with TRBJ1-1, with 7 bases identical to TRBD1. The CDR3 covers 15 residues. V lost 6 bases, J lost 1 base, and 8 bases stayed unmatched. Germline V gene sequence: CDR1 SGHTA, CDR2 FQGNSA.

The V and J genes are TRBV29-1 and TRBJ1-2, with D possibly being TRBD1 (5 bases). CDR1 SQVTM and CDR2 ANQGSEA come from the germline V gene. V was shortened by 6 bases and J by 8 bases, with 19 bases between the two germline ends. This CDR3 has 13 residues. CDR3 nucleotide sequence: TGCAGCGTCACAGTTGTGGGACTAGGCGGCTACACCTTC. It specifies CSVTVVGLGGYTF.

The chain is built from TRBV7-2 and TRBJ2-1, with TRBD1 identical over 8 bases. Germline V lookup: CDR1 SGHTA, CDR2 FQGNSA. Unmatched junction bases numbered 2, after V lost 2 bases and J lost 2 bases. The CDR3 covers 15 residues. CDR3 sequence: CASSLQGAAYNEQFF. The CDR3 nucleotides read TGTGCCAGCAGCTTACAGGGGGCAGCCTACAATGAGCAGTTCTTC.

This chain links TRBV2 with TRBJ1-1; D possibly corresponds to TRBD1 (6 bases). Trimming removed 6 bases at V and 4 bases at J, with 24 bases between. The CDR3 is 17 residues long. Looked up from germline, CDR1 is SNHLY and CDR2 is FYNNEI. Here the CDR3 DNA reads TGTGCCAGCAGGCTGGAGGGGGGGCAGGGTTATAGCACTGAAGCTTTCTTT. Its protein is CASRLEGGQGYSTEAFF.

On this clone: This sample includes further DNA sequences coding for the same CDR3. The genes are TRBV6-5 and TRBJ1-2; TRBD1 aligns across 7 bases. CDR1 MNHEY and CDR2 SVGAGI come from the germline V gene. This CDR3 spans 13 amino acids. V lost 6 bases and J lost 2; bases outside the gene matches: 3. In nucleotides, the CDR3 is TGTGCCAGCAGCCGAGGGGGCAACTATGGCTACACCTTC. Protein product: CASSRGGNYGYTF.

In nucleotides, the CDR3 is TGCGCCAGCAGTGATTTCCGAAAGGGAAGGGGTCACACTGAAGCTTTCTTT. It encodes CASSDFRKGRGHTEAFF. The V and J genes are TRBV10-2 and TRBJ1-1; the D gene is possibly TRBD1 (5 bases). Trimming shortened V by 3 bases and J by 3 bases, and 20 bases separated the two germline ends. Germline V CDR1 and CDR2: WSHSY, SAAADI. The CDR3 is 17 amino acids.

The rearrangement joins TRBV5-4 to TRBJ1-1; TRBD1 might be the D (5 bases). Germline V gene lookup returns CDR1 SGHNT and CDR2 YYREEE (reference sequence). Trimming pared 5 bases from V and 11 bases from J, leaving 13 bases between. The CDR3 loop spans 11 amino acids. For the CDR3, the DNA is TGTGCCAGCAGAACTGGGGGGATGGCTTTCTTT. As protein: CASRTGGMAFF.

This clone was recorded a few times. The genes are TRBV19 and TRBJ1-1; D unclear. The CDR3 is 15 amino acids. Germline V CDR1 and CDR2: LNHDA, SQIVND (reference sequence). The V gene lost 10 bases and the J gene lost 7 bases, with 25 bases spanning the gap. CDR3 loop: CATRGSGSPRDEAFF. CDR3 sequence (DNA): TGTGCCACCCGGGGATCGGGCAGTCCACGGGATGAAGCTTTCTTT.

The sample holds a few counts of this clone. V usage is TRBV19 and J usage is TRBJ1-6; D ambiguous. The CDR3 sequence is 13 residues long. Germline CDR1 reads LNHDA; CDR2 reads SQIVND (reference sequence). V dropped 4 bases and J dropped 8 bases, with 9 bases sitting between them. CDR3 in amino acids: CASSTLGDSPLHF. The CDR3 DNA is TGTGCCAGTAGTACCCTGGGAGATTCACCCCTCCACTTT. The full variable domain, its missing parts supplied by reference TRBV19 and TRBJ1-6, is DGGITQSPKYLFRKEGQNVTLSCEQNLNHDAMYWYRQDPGQGLRLIYYSQIVNDFQKGDIAEGYSVSREKKESFPLTVTSAQKNPTAFYLCASSTLGDSPLHFGNGTRLTVT.

The gene calls are TRBV10-3 and TRBJ1-3, with 7 nucleotides matching TRBD1. CDR1 is ENHRY and CDR2 is SYGVKD in the germline V gene. CDR3 size: 14 residues. Unmatched junction bases numbered 3, after V lost 6 bases and J lost 1 base. CDR3 in DNA: TGTGCCATCAGCCAGGGACAGTCTGGAAACACCATATATTTT. Amino acid sequence: CAISQGQSGNTIYF.

This clone was seen just once. The V gene is TRBV18, the J gene TRBJ1-1, with D possibly TRBD1 on 5 matching bases. V was shortened by 0 bases and J by 4 bases, with 15 bases between the two germline ends. Germline V gene data show CDR1 as KGHSH and CDR2 as LQKENI. This CDR3 contains 16 residues. This chain's CDR3 is CASSPPNRQGGTEAFF. CDR3 DNA: TGTGCCAGCTCACCACCGAATCGGCAGGGAGGCACTGAAGCTTTCTTT.

The rearrangement links TRBV5-1 to TRBJ2-7, with a possible D match to TRBD1 (5 bases). Germline CDR1 is SGHRS and CDR2 is YFSETQ. The CDR3 runs to 12 residues. V was pared by 8 bases and J by 6 bases, with 15 bases between. CDR3 region: CASRDGQPEQYF. Written as DNA, the CDR3 is TGCGCCAGTAGAGACGGACAACCCGAGCAGTACTTC.

The chain is built from TRBV19 and TRBJ2-7; 11 bases are shared with TRBD2. The CDR3 is made up of 14 amino acids. The J segment lost 1 base and the V segment lost 7 bases, leaving 3 bases of the junction unmatched. Germline V gene data show CDR1 as LNHDA and CDR2 as SQIVND (reference sequence). The CDR3 loop reads CASKTSGSSYEQYF. CDR3 in DNA: TGTGCCAGTAAAACTAGCGGGAGTTCCTACGAGCAGTACTTC.

J is TRBJ2-1 and V is TRBV9; 10 nucleotides match TRBD1. Germline values: CDR1 SGDLS, CDR2 YYNGEE. The CDR3 covers 15 residues. V gave up 3 bases and J gave up 7 bases; unmatched junction bases: 7. CDR3 coding DNA: TGTGCCAGCAGCGCCCGGGACAGGGGCTTGAATGAGCAGTTCTTC. Amino acid sequence: CASSARDRGLNEQFF.

In DNA form, the CDR3 reads TGCGCCAGCAGTACGGGTCTACACTACGAGCAGTACTTC. Encoded protein: CASSTGLHYEQYF. The chain carries TRBV10-2 and TRBJ2-7; D remains unclear. Trimming left V 5 bases short and J 3 bases short, with 11 bases between. The CDR3 extends over 13 amino acids. The germline CDR1 and CDR2 sequences are WSHSY and SAAADI.

The rearrangement joins TRBV6-5 to TRBJ1-5; maybe TRBD1 (5 bases). V gave up 0 bases and J gave up 7 bases, with 13 bases separating them. Germline loops: CDR1 MNHEY, CDR2 SVGAGI. This CDR3 is 15 amino acids long. This chain's CDR3 is CASSYSQGSRQPQHF. DNA of the CDR3: TGTGCCAGCAGTTACTCCCAGGGCTCCAGGCAGCCCCAGCATTTT.

The J gene is TRBJ1-3, the V gene TRBV30, with TRBD1 identical over 7 bases. The CDR3 has 14 residues. The germline gives CDR1 GTSNPN, CDR2 SVGIG (reference sequence). Unmatched junction bases numbered 8, after V lost 8 bases and J lost 1 base. In nucleotides, the CDR3 is TGTGCCCAACGACAGGGATGGTCTGGAAACACCATATATTTT. As protein: CAQRQGWSGNTIYF.

The J gene is TRBJ1-2, the V gene TRBV29-1, with D possibly matching TRBD1 (6 bases). Trimming took 7 bases from V and 4 from J, leaving 16 bases between them. Germline V lookup: CDR1 SQVTM, CDR2 ANQGSEA. The CDR3 totals 13 residues. The CDR3: CSATEDSLYGYTF. CDR3 nucleotides: TGCAGCGCCACAGAGGACAGTCTCTATGGCTACACCTTC.

The chain carries TRBV5-1 and TRBJ2-3; 8 bases align to TRBD2. This CDR3 contains 18 residues. Germline values: CDR1 SGHRS, CDR2 YFSETQ. J was trimmed by 1 base and V by 4 bases; bases with no gene match: 14. CDR3: CASSPDLGLAGRTDTQYF. CDR3 nucleotides: TGCGCCAGCAGCCCCGACCTTGGTCTAGCGGGCCGCACAGATACGCAGTATTTT.

The chain uses TRBV6-4 and TRBJ1-5; the match to TRBD1 covers 9 bases. The V segment lost 2 bases and the J segment 4 bases; nucleotides outside the gene matches: 21. This CDR3 has 21 amino acids. CDR1 is MRHNA, CDR2 SNTAGT, per germline. In DNA form, the CDR3 reads TGTGCCAGCAGTGACCTCGGCATGAGGGACAGGGAACCGCCGAGAAATCAGCCCCAGCATTTT. As protein: CASSDLGMRDREPPRNQPQHF.

The gene calls are TRBV10-3 and TRBJ1-1; 10 nucleotides match TRBD1. Trimming at V came to 10 bases and at J to 7 bases, leaving 9 bases not matched to a gene. The germline V gene encodes CDR1 ENHRY and CDR2 SYGVKD. The CDR3 is 13 residues long. The CDR3 sequence: CATGQGLTDEAFF. The CDR3, as DNA: TGTGCCACGGGACAGGGGTTAACAGATGAAGCTTTCTTT.

The chain couples TRBV13 to TRBJ2-7; tentative D call: TRBD2 (5 bases). Germline V lookup: CDR1 PRHDT, CDR2 FYEKMQ (reference sequence). CDR3 size: 14 residues. Trimming stripped 0 bases from V and 3 bases from J, with 9 bases between. In DNA form, the CDR3 reads TGTGCCAGCAGCTTAGGTACGGGGAACTACGAGCAGTACTTC. This codes for CASSLGTGNYEQYF.

V is TRBV5-6 and J is TRBJ2-7, with 7 bases that match TRBD2. With 0 bases clipped from V and 3 bases from J, the junction kept 3 bases outside the gene matches. This CDR3 contains 14 residues. Germline-derived CDR1 and CDR2 are SGHDT and YYEEEE. Here the CDR3 reads CASSLVAGDYEQYF. CDR3 coding DNA: TGTGCCAGCAGCTTGGTCGCGGGGGACTACGAGCAGTACTTC.

V usage is TRBV9 and J usage is TRBJ2-1, with 9 bases aligning to TRBD1. This CDR3 is 13 amino acids long. J gave up 9 bases and V 0 bases, and 1 base lay outside the gene matches. CDR1 is SGDLS, CDR2 YYNGEE, per germline. This chain's CDR3 is CASSVGQGGEQFF. The CDR3 coding sequence is TGTGCCAGCAGCGTAGGACAGGGGGGTGAGCAGTTCTTC.

V gene TRBV7-2 combines with J gene TRBJ1-2, with D unclear. Germline V CDR1 and CDR2: SGHTA, FQGNSA. The ends were cut back, 1 base at V and 0 bases at J, with 12 bases in the middle. CDR3 length: 16 amino acids. The CDR3 protein is CASSLVDFLANYGYTF. The CDR3 coding sequence is TGTGCCAGCAGCTTAGTCGACTTCTTAGCTAACTATGGCTACACCTTC.

The V and J genes are TRBV7-6 and TRBJ1-2; unclear D gene. This CDR3 spans 14 amino acids. Germline V lookup: CDR1 SGHVS, CDR2 FNYEAQ. Trimming took off 1 base at V and 8 bases at J, with 14 bases between the two ends. The CDR3 is CASSLDRGGRGYTF. The CDR3 DNA follows: TGTGCCAGCAGCTTAGACCGGGGAGGTCGGGGCTACACCTTC.

V is TRBV6-5 and J is TRBJ2-7, with a tentative D call TRBD2 (7 bases). The CDR3 extends over 13 amino acids. In germline, CDR1 is MNHEY, CDR2 SVGAGI. The V and J ends lost 6 bases and 6 bases respectively, with 15 bases between them. The CDR3 loop is CASRQRGGLEQYF. The CDR3 DNA follows: TGTGCCAGCAGGCAGAGGGGGGGGCTCGAGCAGTACTTC.